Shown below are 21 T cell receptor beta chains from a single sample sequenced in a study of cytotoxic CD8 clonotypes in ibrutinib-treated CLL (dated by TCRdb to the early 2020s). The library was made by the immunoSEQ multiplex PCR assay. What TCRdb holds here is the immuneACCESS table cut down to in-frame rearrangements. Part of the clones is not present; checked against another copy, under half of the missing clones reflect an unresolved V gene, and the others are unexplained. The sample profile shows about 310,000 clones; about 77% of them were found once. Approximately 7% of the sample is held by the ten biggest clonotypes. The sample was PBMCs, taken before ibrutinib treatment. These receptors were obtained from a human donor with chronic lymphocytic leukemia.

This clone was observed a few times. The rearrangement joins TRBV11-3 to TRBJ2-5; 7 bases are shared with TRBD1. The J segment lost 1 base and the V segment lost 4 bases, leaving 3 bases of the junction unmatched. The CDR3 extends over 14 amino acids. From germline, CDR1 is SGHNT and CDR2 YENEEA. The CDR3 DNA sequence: TGTGCCAGCAGCTCCCGACAGGGCCAAGAGACCCAGTACTTC. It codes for CASSSRQGQETQYF.

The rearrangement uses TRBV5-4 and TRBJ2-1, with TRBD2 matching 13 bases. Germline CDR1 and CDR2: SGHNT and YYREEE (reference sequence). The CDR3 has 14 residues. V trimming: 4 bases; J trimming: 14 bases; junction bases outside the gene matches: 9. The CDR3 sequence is CASSLSTSGRTKFF. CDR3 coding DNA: TGTGCCAGCAGCCTTTCGACTAGCGGGAGGACAAAGTTCTTC. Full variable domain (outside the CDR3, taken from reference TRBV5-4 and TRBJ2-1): ETGVTQSPTHLIKTRGQQVTLRCSSQSGHNTVSWYQQALGQGPQFIFQYYREEENGRGNFPPRFSGLQFPNYSSELNVNALELDDSALYLCASSLSTSGRTKFFGPGTRLTVL.

The CDR3 loop reads CASSSDRGWGNEKLFF. CDR3 nucleotides: TGTGCCAGCAGCTCCGACAGGGGATGGGGTAATGAAAAACTGTTTTTT. The chain carries TRBV7-2 and TRBJ1-4, with 8 bases identical to TRBD1. The junction had 8 bases not matched to a gene; V was cut back by 4 bases and J by 4 bases. Germline loops: CDR1 SGHTA, CDR2 FQGNSA. CDR3 length: 16 amino acids.

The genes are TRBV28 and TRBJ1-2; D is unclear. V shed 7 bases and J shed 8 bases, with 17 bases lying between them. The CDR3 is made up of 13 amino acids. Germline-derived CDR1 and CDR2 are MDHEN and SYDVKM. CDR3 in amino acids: CASTDPGGYGYTF. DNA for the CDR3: TGTGCCAGCACTGATCCGGGAGGGTACGGCTACACCTTC.

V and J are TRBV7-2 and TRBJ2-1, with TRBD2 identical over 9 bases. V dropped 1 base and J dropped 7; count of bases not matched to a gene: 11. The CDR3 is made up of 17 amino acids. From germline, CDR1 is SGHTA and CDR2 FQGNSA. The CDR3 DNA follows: TGTGCCAGCAGCTTAGAGGGCGGGAGGGCCGTAGGGAATGAGCAGTTCTTC. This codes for CASSLEGGRAVGNEQFF.

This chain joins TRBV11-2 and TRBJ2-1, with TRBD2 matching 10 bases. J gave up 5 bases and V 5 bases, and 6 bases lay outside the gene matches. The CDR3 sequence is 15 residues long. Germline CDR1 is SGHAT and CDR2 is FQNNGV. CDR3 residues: CASSPSGRADNEQFF. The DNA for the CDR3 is TGTGCCAGCAGCCCAAGCGGGAGGGCAGACAATGAGCAGTTCTTC.

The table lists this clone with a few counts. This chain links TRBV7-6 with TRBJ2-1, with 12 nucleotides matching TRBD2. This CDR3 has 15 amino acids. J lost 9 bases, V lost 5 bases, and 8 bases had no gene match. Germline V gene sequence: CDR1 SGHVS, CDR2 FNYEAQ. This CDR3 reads CASSPLAGGEGEQFF. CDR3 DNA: TGTGCCAGCAGCCCCCTAGCGGGAGGGGAGGGTGAGCAGTTCTTC.

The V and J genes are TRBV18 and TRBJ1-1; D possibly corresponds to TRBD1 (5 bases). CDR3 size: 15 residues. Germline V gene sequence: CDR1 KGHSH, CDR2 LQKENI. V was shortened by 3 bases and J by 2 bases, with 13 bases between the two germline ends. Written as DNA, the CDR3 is TGTGCCAGCTCACCGGTAGGGAGGGGTAACACTGAAGCTTTCTTT. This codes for CASSPVGRGNTEAFF.

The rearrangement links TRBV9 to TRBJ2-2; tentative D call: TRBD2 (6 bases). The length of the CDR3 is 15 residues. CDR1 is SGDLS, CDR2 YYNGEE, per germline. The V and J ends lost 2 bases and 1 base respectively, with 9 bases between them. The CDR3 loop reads CASSVYSGNTGELFF. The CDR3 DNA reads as TGTGCCAGCAGCGTCTATAGCGGGAACACCGGGGAGCTGTTTTTT.

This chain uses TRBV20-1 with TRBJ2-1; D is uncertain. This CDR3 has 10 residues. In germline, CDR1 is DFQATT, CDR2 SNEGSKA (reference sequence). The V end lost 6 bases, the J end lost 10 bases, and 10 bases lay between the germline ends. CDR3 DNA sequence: TGCAGTGCCCTGCTATCCGAGCAGTTCTTC. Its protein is CSALLSEQFF.

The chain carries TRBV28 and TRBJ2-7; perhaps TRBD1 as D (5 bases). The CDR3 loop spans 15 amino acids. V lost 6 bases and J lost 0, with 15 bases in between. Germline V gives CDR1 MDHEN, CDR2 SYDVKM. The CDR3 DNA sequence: TGTGCCAGCAGCCGCCCCTCACAGGCCTCCTACGAGCAGTACTTC. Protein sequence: CASSRPSQASYEQYF.

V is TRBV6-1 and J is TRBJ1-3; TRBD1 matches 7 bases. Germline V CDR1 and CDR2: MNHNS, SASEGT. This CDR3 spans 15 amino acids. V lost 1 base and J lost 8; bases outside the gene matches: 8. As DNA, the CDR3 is TGTGCCAGCAGTGAAGAGACAGGGAGGCGATACACCATATATTTT. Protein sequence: CASSEETGRRYTIYF.

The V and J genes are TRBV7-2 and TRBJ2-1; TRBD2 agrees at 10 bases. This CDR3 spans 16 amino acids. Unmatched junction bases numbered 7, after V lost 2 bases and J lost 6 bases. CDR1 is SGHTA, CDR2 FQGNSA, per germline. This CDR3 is CASSLKRLAGANEQFF. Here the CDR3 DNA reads TGTGCCAGCAGCTTAAAGCGGCTAGCGGGAGCCAATGAGCAGTTCTTC.

In DNA form, the CDR3 reads TGTGCCTGGAGTCCGGGCGAAAACACTGAAGCTTTCTTT. It encodes CAWSPGENTEAFF. The chain employs TRBV30 and TRBJ1-1; D remains unclear. From germline, CDR1 is GTSNPN and CDR2 SVGIG (reference sequence). This CDR3 region has 13 residues. The ends were cut back, 2 bases at V and 2 bases at J, with 9 bases in the middle. The variable domain in full, with the rest retrieved from reference TRBV30 and TRBJ1-1, is SQTIHQWPATLVQPVGSPLSLECTVEGTSNPNLYWYRQAAGRGLQLLFYSVGIGQISSEVPQNLSASRPQDRQFILSSKKLLLSDSGFYLCAWSPGENTEAFFGQGTRLTVV.

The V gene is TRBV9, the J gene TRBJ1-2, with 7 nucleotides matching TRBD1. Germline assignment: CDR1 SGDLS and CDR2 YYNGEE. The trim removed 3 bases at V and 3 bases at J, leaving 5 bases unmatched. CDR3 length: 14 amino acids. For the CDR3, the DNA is TGTGCCAGCAGCGGATCCGGGACAGACTATGGCTACACCTTC. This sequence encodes CASSGSGTDYGYTF.

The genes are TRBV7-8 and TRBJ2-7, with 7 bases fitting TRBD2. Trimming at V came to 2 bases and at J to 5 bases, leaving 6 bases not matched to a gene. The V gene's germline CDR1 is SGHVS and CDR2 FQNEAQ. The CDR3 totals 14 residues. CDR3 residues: CASSLSWEGHEQYF. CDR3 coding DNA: TGTGCCAGCAGCTTATCGTGGGAGGGCCACGAGCAGTACTTC.

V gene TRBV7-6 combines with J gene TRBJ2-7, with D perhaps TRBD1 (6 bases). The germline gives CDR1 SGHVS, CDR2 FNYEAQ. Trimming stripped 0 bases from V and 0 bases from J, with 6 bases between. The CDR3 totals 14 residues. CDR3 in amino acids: CASSLADSSYEQYF. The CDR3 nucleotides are TGTGCCAGCAGCTTAGCGGACAGCTCCTACGAGCAGTACTTC. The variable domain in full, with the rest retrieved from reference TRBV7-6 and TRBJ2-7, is GAGVSQSPRYKVTKRGQDVALRCDPISGHVSLYWYRQALGQGPEFLTYFNYEAQQDKSGLPNDRFSAERPEGSISTLTIQRTEQRDSAMYRCASSLADSSYEQYFGPGTRLTVT.

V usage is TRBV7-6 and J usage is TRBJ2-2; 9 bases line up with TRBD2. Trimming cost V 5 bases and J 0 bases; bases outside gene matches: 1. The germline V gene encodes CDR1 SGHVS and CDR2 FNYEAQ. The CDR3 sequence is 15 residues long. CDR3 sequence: CASSRTSANTGELFF. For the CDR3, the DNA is TGTGCCAGCAGCCGGACTAGCGCGAACACCGGGGAGCTGTTTTTT.

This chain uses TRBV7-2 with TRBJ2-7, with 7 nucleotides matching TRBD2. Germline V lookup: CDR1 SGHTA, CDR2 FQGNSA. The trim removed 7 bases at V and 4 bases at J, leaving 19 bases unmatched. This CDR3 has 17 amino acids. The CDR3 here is CASTVRWGSGGLYEQYF. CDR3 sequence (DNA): TGTGCCAGCACCGTAAGATGGGGGTCGGGAGGACTTTACGAGCAGTACTTC.

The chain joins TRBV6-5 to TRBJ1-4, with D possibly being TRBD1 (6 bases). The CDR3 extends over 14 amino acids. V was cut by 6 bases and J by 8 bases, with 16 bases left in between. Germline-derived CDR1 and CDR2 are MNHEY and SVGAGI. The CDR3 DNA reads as TGTGCCAGCAGGAATCACGGGGGGCGGGAAAAACTGTTTTTT. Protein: CASRNHGGREKLFF.

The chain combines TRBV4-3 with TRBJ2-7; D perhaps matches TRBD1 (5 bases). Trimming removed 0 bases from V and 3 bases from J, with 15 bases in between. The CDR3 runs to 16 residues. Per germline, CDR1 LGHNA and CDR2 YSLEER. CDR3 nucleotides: TGCGCCAGCAGCCAAGATGTTTGGCAGGGTCACTACGAGCAGTACTTC. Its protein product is CASSQDVWQGHYEQYF.